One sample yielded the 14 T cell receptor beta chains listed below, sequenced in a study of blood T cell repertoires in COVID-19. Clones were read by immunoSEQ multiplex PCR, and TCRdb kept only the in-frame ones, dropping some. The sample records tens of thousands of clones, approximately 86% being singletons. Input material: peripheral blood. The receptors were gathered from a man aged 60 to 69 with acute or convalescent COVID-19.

The CDR3 loop is CAISVGDGELFF. In DNA, the CDR3 is TGTGCCATCAGTGTAGGGGACGGGGAGCTGTTTTTT. The chain combines TRBV10-3 with TRBJ2-2, with TRBD1 as a possible D gene (5 bases). V was trimmed by 4 bases and J by 7 bases, leaving 7 bases between them. The CDR3 is 12 amino acids. CDR1 and CDR2 from the germline V gene are ENHRY and SYGVKD.

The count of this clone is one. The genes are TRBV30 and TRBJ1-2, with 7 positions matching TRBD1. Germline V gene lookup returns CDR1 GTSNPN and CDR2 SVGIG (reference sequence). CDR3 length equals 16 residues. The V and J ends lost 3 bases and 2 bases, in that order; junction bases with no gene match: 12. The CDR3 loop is CAWRRLRTGQNYGYTF. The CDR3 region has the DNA TGTGCCTGGAGGCGCCTACGGACAGGCCAAAACTATGGCTACACCTTC.

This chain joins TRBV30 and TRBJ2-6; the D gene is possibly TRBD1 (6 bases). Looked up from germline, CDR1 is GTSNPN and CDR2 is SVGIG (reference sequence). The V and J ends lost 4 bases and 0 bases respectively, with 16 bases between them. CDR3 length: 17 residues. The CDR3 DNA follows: TGTGCCTGGATCGGACAGCCTAAATTCTCTGGGGCCAACGTCCTGACTTTC. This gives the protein CAWIGQPKFSGANVLTF. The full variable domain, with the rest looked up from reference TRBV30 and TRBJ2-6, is SQTIHQWPATLVQPVGSPLSLECTVEGTSNPNLYWYRQAAGRGLQLLFYSVGIGQISSEVPQNLSASRPQDRQFILSSKKLLLSDSGFYLCAWIGQPKFSGANVLTFGAGSRLTVL.

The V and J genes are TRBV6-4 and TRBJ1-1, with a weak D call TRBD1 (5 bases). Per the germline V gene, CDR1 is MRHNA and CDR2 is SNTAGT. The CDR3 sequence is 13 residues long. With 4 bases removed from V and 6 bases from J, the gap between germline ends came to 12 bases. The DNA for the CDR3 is TGTGCCAGCAGTGCCGTCACAGGAGCTGAAGCTTTCTTT. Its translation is CASSAVTGAEAFF.

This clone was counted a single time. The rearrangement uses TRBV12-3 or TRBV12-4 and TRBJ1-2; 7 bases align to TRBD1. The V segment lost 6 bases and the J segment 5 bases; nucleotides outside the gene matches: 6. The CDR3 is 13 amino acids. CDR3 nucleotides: TGTGCCAGCAGACAGGGGAGCGGGTATGGCTACACCTTC. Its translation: CASRQGSGYGYTF.

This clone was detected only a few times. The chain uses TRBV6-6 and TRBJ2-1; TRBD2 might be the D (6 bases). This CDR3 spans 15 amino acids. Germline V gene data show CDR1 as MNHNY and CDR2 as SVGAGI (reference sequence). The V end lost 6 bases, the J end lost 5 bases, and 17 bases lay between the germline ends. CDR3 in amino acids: CASRQPLDYNNEQFF. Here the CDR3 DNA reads TGTGCCAGCAGACAACCCCTGGACTATAACAATGAGCAGTTCTTC.

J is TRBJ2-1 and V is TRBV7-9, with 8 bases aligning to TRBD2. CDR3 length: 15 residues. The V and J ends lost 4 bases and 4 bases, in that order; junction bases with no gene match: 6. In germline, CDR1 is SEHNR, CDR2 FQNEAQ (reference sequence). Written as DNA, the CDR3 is TGTGCCAGCAGCTGGGGGACTAGTACTTACAATGAGCAGTTCTTC. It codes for CASSWGTSTYNEQFF.

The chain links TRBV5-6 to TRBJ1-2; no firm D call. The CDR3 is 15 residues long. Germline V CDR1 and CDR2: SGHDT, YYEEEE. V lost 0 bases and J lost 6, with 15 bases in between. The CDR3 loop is CASSLEAAPSNGYTF. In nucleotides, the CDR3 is TGTGCCAGCAGCTTGGAGGCGGCCCCCTCGAATGGCTACACCTTC.

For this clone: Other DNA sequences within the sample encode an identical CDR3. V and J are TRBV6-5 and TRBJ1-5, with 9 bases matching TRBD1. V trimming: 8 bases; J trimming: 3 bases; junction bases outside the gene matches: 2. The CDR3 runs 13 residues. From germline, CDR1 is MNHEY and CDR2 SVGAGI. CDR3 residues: CASRDRDNQPQHF. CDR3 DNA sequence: TGTGCCAGCCGGGACAGGGACAATCAGCCCCAGCATTTT.

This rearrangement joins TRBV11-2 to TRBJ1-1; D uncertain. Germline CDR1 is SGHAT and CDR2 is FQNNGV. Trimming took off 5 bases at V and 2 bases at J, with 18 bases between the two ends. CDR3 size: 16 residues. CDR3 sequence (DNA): TGTGCCAGCAGCCCGTGGGGAGTTAACGTAAACACTGAAGCTTTCTTT. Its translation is CASSPWGVNVNTEAFF. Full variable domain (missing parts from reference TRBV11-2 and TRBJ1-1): EAGVAQSPRYKIIEKRQSVAFWCNPISGHATLYWYQQILGQGPKLLIQFQNNGVVDDSQLPKDRFSAERLKGVDSTLKIQPAKLEDSAVYLCASSPWGVNVNTEAFFGQGTRLTVV.

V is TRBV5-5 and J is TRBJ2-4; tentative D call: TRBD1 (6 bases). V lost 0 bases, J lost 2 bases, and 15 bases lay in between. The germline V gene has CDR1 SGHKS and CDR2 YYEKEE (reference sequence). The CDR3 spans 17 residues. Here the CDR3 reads CASSLGAGGASKNIQYF. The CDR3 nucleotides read TGTGCCAGCAGCTTGGGCGCTGGGGGCGCTTCCAAAAACATTCAGTACTTC.

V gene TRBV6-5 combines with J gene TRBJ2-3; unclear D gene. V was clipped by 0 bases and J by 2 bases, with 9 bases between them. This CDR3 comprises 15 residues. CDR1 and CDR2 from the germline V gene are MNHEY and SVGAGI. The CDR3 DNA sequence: TGTGCCAGCAGTTACTCTATCACCTACACAGATACGCAGTATTTT. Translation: CASSYSITYTDTQYF.

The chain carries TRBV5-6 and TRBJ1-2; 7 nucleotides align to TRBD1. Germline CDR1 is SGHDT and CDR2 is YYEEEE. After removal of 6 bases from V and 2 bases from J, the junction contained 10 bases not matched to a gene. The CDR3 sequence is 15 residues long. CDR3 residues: CASNRGDRENYGYTF. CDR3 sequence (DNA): TGTGCCAGCAACAGGGGCGACAGGGAGAACTATGGCTACACCTTC.

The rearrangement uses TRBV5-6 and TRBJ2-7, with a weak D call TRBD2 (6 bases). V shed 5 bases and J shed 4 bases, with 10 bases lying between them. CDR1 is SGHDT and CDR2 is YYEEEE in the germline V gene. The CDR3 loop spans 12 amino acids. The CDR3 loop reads CASRRGVYEQYF. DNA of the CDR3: TGTGCCAGCAGGCGGGGCGTTTACGAGCAGTACTTC.